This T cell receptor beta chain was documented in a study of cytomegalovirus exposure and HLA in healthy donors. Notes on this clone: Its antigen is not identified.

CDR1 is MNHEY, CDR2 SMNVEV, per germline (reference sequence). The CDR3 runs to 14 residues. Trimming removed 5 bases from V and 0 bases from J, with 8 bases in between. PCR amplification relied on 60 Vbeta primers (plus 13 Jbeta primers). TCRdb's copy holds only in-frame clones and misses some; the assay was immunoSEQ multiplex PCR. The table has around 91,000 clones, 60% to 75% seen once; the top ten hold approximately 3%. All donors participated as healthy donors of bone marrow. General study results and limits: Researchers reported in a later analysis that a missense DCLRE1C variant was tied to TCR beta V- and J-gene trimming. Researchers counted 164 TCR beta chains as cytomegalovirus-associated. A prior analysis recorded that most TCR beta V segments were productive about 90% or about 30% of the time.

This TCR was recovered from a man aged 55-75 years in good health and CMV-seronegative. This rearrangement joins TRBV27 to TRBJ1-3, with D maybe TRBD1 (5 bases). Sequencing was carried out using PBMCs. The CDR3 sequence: CASSDSLSGNTIYF. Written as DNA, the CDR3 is TGTGCCAGCAGTGACAGTCTCTCTGGAAACACCATATATTTT.